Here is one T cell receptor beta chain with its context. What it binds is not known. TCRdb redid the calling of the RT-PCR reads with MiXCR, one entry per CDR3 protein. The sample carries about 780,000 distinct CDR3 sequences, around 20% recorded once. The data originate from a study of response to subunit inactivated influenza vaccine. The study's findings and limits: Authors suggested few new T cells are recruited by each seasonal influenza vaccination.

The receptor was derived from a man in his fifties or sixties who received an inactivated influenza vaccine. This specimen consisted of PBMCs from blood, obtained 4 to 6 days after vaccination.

The CDR3 DNA follows: TGCAGTGCTCGTTTAGCCTCGACAGGGGCGAACGAAAAACTGTTTTTT. Amino acid sequence: CSARLASTGANEKLFF. The chain has TRBV20-1 and TRBJ1-4; 8 bases match TRBD1. J gave up 8 bases and V 5 bases, and 16 bases lay outside the gene matches. This CDR3 region has 16 residues. CDR1 and CDR2 (germline): DFQATT, SNEGSKA (reference sequence).